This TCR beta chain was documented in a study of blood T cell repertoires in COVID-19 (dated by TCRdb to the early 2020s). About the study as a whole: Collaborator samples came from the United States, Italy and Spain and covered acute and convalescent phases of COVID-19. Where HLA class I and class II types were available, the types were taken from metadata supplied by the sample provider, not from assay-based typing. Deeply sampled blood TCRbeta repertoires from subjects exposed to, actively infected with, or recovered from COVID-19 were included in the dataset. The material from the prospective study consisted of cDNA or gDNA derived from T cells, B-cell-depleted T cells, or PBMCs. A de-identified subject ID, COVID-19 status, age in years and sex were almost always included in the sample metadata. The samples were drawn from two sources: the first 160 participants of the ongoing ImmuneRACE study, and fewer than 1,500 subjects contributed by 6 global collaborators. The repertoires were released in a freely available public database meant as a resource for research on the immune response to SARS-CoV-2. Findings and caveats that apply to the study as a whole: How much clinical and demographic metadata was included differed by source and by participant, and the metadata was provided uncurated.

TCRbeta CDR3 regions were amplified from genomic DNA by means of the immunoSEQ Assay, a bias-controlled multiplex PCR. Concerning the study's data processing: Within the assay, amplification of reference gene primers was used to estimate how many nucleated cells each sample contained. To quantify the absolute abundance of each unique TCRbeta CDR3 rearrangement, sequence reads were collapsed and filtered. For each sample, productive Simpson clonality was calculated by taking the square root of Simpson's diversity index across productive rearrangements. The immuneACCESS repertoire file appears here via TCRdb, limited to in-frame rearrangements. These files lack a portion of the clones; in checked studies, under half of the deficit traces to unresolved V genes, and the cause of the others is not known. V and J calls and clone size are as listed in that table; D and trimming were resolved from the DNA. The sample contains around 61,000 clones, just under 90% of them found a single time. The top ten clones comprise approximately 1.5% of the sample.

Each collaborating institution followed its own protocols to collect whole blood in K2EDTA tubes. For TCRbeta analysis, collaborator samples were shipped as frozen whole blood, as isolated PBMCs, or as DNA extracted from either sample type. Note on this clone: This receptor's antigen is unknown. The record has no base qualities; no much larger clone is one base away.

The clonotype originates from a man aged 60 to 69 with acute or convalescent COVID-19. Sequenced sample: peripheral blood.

DNA sequence: TGTGCCAGCTCCTGGCTGAGGGACACTGAAGCTTTCTTT. It is translated as CASSWLRDTEAFF. Here the chain combines TRBV18 and TRBJ1-1; the D gene lacks a confident call. As encoded in the germline V gene, CDR1 is KGHSH while CDR2 is LQKENI. From its cysteine to its phenylalanine, the CDR3 spans 13 amino acids. Only CDR3 DNA is held: 39 bases, read in frame from base 1. V loses 6 bases, J loses 3 bases, and the germline ends lie 11 bases apart.